This entry lists 12 T cell receptor beta chains sequenced from one sample in a study of naive CD8 T cells in extremely preterm neonates. Method: immunoSEQ multiplex PCR; TCRdb's copy keeps in-frame clones and lacks some. The sample shows 5,500 to 8,500 clones, under 98% of them seen only once. The source material was naive CD8+ T cells from blood. The receptors shown here come from a human donor in good health.

The chain links TRBV9 to TRBJ2-2, with TRBD2 identical over 9 bases. Germline CDR1 and CDR2: SGDLS and YYNGEE. V trimming: 0 bases; J trimming: 3 bases; junction bases outside the gene matches: 3. This CDR3 contains 16 residues. For the CDR3, the DNA is TGTGCCAGCAGCGTAGGCCTAGCGGGGCACACCGGGGAGCTGTTTTTT. Protein: CASSVGLAGHTGELFF.

The chain has TRBV29-1 and TRBJ2-3, with 7 nucleotides matching TRBD2. The CDR3 has 18 residues. Germline V gene data show CDR1 as SQVTM and CDR2 as ANQGSEA. V dropped 2 bases and J dropped 0; count of bases not matched to a gene: 14. In nucleotides, the CDR3 is TGCAGCGTTGAACTACGGCTAGCGGTGCCTTCTAGCACAGATACGCAGTATTTT. It translates to CSVELRLAVPSSTDTQYF.

For this clone: This CDR3 is also generated by other DNA sequences in the sample. The chain couples TRBV15 to TRBJ1-2; D is ambiguous. V was pared by 3 bases and J by 4 bases, with 12 bases between. Germline-derived CDR1 and CDR2 are LNHNV and YYDKDF (reference sequence). The CDR3 is 14 amino acids. The CDR3 DNA follows: TGTGCCACCAGCAGGGAAGGCAGAGGCTATGGCTACACCTTC. Protein sequence: CATSREGRGYGYTF.

The rearrangement joins TRBV9 to TRBJ2-2; a weak D match, TRBD1 (6 bases). Germline CDR1 SGDLS, CDR2 YYNGEE. The CDR3 runs 14 residues. The V end was cut by 0 bases, the J end by 4 bases, with 7 bases between. This CDR3 reads CASSVGGGTGELFF. The CDR3 region has the DNA TGTGCCAGCAGCGTAGGAGGGGGCACCGGGGAGCTGTTTTTT.

The chain combines TRBV2 with TRBJ1-2, with D maybe TRBD1 (5 bases). Germline V lookup: CDR1 SNHLY, CDR2 FYNNEI. The CDR3 contains 15 residues. V was cut by 4 bases and J by 4 bases, with 16 bases left in between. CDR3 coding DNA: TGTGCCAGCAGTGGGTACGGGGGTGGGGGCTATGGCTACACCTTC. This encodes CASSGYGGGGYGYTF. The variable domain in full, completed from reference TRBV2 and TRBJ1-2, reads EPEVTQTPSHQVTQMGQEVILRCVPISNHLYFYWYRQILGQKVEFLVSFYNNEISEKSEIFDDQFSVERPDGSNFTLKIRSTKLEDSAMYFCASSGYGGGGYGYTFGSGTRLTVV.

This rearrangement joins TRBV4-1 to TRBJ1-1; no definite D call. Between the trimmed V and J ends, which lost 0 bases and 4 bases, there was a span of 9 bases. Germline-derived CDR1 and CDR2 are MGHRA and YSYEKL. The CDR3 is made up of 14 amino acids. The CDR3 region has the DNA TGCGCCAGCAGCCAAGAGGCCCGGGGCACTGAAGCTTTCTTT. Translation gives CASSQEARGTEAFF.

The chain uses TRBV6-1 and TRBJ2-4, with D possibly matching TRBD1 (5 bases). Germline V gene sequence: CDR1 MNHNS, CDR2 SASEGT. V was shortened by 8 bases and J by 6 bases, with 14 bases between the two germline ends. CDR3 size: 13 residues. CDR3: CASFSGQVNIQYF. CDR3 DNA sequence: TGTGCCAGCTTCTCCGGACAAGTAAACATTCAGTACTTC.

The chain joins TRBV7-2 to TRBJ1-2; D remains ambiguous. This CDR3 has 15 amino acids. Deletions cut 3 bases from V and 0 bases from J, with 11 bases between. Germline CDR1 is SGHTA and CDR2 is FQGNSA. The CDR3, as DNA: TGTGCCAGCAGCTTGGTGGGCAGTCCTAACTATGGCTACACCTTC. It codes for CASSLVGSPNYGYTF. The full variable domain, completed using reference TRBV7-2 and TRBJ1-2, is GAGVSQSPSNKVTEKGKDVELRCDPISGHTALYWYRQSLGQGLEFLIYFQGNSAPDKSGLPSDRFSAERTGGSVSTLTIQRTQQEDSAVYLCASSLVGSPNYGYTFGSGTRLTVV.

The chain couples TRBV7-9 to TRBJ2-1; 9 nucleotides line up with TRBD2. Trimming cost V 1 base and J 4 bases; bases outside gene matches: 5. CDR1 and CDR2 from the germline V gene are SEHNR and FQNEAQ (reference sequence). The CDR3 loop spans 16 amino acids. CDR3 protein: CASSLVAGDPYNEQFF. CDR3 in DNA: TGTGCCAGCAGCTTAGTAGCGGGGGATCCGTACAATGAGCAGTTCTTC.

The V call is TRBV28, the J call TRBJ1-2; D unresolved. Trimming shortened V by 4 bases and J by 6 bases, and 24 bases separated the two germline ends. Germline CDR1 is MDHEN and CDR2 is SYDVKM. This CDR3 has 17 amino acids. The CDR3 DNA reads TGTGCCAGCAGTTCTGCCTCAGAGGGCGCACGCTTAGATGGCTACACCTTC. Amino acid sequence: CASSSASEGARLDGYTF.

This clone was recorded only once. One end of the junction does not line up with germline, which may come from a read error. Other nucleotide sequences from this sample produce the same CDR3. The V gene is TRBV9, the J gene TRBJ2-7; D is possibly TRBD2 (5 bases). CDR1 and CDR2 (germline): SGDLS, YYNGEE. The length of the CDR3 is 13 residues. CDR3 nucleotide sequence: TGTGCCAGCAGCGTGGGGAGCTCCTATGAGCAGTACTTC. Amino acids: CASSVGSSYEQYF.

The chain uses TRBV14 and TRBJ1-1, with D perhaps TRBD1 (6 bases). The CDR3 is made up of 14 amino acids. The ends were cut back, 4 bases at V and 1 base at J, with 10 bases in the middle. Germline CDR1 is SGHDN and CDR2 is FVKESK. The CDR3 DNA follows: TGTGCCAGCAGCCGCCCACAGGGGAACACTGAAGCTTTCTTT. As protein: CASSRPQGNTEAFF.